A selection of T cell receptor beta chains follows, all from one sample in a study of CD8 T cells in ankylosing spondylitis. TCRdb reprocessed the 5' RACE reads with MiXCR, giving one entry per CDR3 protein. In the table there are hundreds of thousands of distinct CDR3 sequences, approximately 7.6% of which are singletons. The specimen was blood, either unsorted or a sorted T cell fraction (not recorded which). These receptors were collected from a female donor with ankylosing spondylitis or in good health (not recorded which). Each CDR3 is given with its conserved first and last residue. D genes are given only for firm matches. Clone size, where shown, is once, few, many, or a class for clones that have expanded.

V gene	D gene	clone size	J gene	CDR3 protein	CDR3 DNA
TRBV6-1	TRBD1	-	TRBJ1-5	CASSRFTGTGGNQPQHF	TGTGCCAGCAGCCGATTCACCGGGACAGGGGGCAATCAGCCCCAGCATTTT
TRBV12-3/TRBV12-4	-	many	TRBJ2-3	CASSLDSRRPTDTQYF	TGTGCCAGCAGTTTAGACTCGAGACGACCCACAGATACGCAGTATTTT
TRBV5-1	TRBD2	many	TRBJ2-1	CASSLVASGFSSYNEQFF	TGCGCCAGCAGCTTGGTGGCTAGCGGTTTCAGCTCCTACAATGAGCAGTTCTTC
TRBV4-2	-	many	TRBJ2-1	CASSQERGERYNEQFF	TGTGCCAGCAGCCAAGAGAGGGGAGAACGGTACAATGAGCAGTTCTTC
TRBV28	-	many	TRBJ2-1	CASKTTGEQFF	TGTGCCAGCAAGACTACCGGTGAGCAGTTCTTC
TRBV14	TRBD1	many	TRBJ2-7	CASSPRQGSEQYF	TGTGCCAGCAGTCCTCGACAGGGGTCCGAGCAGTACTTC
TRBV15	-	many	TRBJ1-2	CATSSRQAYGYTF	TGTGCCACCAGCAGCCGACAGGCCTATGGCTACACCTTC
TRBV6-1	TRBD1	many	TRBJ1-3	CASSPTGGGNTIYF	TGTGCCAGCAGTCCTACAGGGGGGGGAAACACCATATATTTT
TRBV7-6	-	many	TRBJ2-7	CASSSVGYAYEQYF	TGTGCCAGCAGCTCGGTGGGGTATGCCTACGAGCAGTACTTC
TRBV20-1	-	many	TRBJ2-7	CSASPLFDRSYEQYF	TGCAGTGCTAGCCCTCTATTTGACAGGTCCTACGAGCAGTACTTC
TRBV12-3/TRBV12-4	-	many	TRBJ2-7	CASGPSPYEQYF	TGTGCCAGCGGGCCATCACCCTACGAGCAGTACTTC
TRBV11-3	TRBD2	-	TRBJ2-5	CASSDRLAGGEETQYF	TGTGCCAGCAGCGACCGACTAGCGGGAGGTGAGGAGACCCAGTACTTC
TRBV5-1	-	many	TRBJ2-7	CASSLVPLSSYEQYF	TGCGCCAGCAGCTTGGTCCCTCTGAGCTCCTACGAGCAGTACTTC
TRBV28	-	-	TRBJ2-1	CASTLPKGPTYNVQFF	TGTGCTAGCACTCTCCCAAAGGGGCCCACCTACAATGTGCAGTTCTTC
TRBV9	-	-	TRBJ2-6	CASSPDRETSGANVLTF	TGTGCCAGCAGCCCAGATAGGGAGACCTCTGGGGCCAACGTCCTGACTTTC
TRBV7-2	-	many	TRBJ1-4	CASSPPGPHEKLFF	TGTGCCAGCAGCCCTCCCGGGCCCCATGAAAAACTGTTTTTT
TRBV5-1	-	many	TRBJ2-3	CASSLDDSLTDTQYF	TGCGCCAGCAGCTTGGATGACAGTCTCACAGATACGCAGTATTTT
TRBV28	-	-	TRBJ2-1	CASSSYEGTYNEQFF	TGTGCCAGCAGTTCCTATGAGGGAACCTACAATGAGCAGTTCTTC
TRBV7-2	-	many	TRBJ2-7	CASSLNTGGTYEQYF	TGTGCCAGCAGCTTAAACACAGGCGGTACCTACGAGCAGTACTTC
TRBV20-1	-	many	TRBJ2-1	CSASGLSYNEQFF	TGCAGTGCTAGCGGGCTTTCCTACAATGAGCAGTTCTTC
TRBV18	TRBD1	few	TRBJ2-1	CASSQSTGISYNEQFF	TGTGCCAGCTCACAATCGACAGGGATCTCCTACAATGAGCAGTTCTTC
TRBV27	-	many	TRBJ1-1	CASTPLSDITNTEAFF	TGTGCCAGCACCCCCCTATCGGACATAACGAACACTGAAGCTTTCTTT
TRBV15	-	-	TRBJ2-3	CATSREGLGTDTQYF	TGTGCCACCAGCAGAGAAGGGCTTGGCACAGATACGCAGTATTTT
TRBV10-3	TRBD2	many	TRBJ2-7	CAYGTSGRWEQYF	TGTGCCTACGGGACTAGCGGACGGTGGGAGCAGTACTTC
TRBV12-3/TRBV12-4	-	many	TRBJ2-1	CASSLTVTGRNEQFF	TGTGCCAGCAGTTTAACGGTAACTGGAAGGAATGAGCAGTTCTTC
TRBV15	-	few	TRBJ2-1	CATSRDRQVYNEQFF	TGTGCCACCAGCAGAGATCGACAGGTGTACAATGAGCAGTTCTTC
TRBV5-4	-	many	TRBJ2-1	CASSPRDQSYNEQFF	TGTGCCAGCAGCCCTCGGGACCAATCCTACAATGAGCAGTTCTTC
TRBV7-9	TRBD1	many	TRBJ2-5	CASRQGVQETQYF	TGTGCCAGCAGGCAGGGGGTACAAGAGACCCAGTACTTC
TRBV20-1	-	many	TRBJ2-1	CSAGDRDTYNEQFF	TGCAGTGCTGGAGACAGAGACACCTACAATGAGCAGTTCTTC
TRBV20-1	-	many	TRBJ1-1	CSAHTPGNTEAFF	TGCAGTGCTCATACCCCCGGGAACACTGAAGCTTTCTTT
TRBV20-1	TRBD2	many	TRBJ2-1	CSARTSWGEQFF	TGCAGTGCCAGGACTAGCTGGGGTGAGCAGTTCTTC
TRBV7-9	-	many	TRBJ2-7	CASSRTAYEQYF	TGTGCCAGCAGTAGGACAGCCTACGAGCAGTACTTC
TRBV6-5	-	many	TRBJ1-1	CASMYVAQGSTEAFF	TGTGCCAGCATGTATGTAGCCCAGGGGAGCACTGAAGCTTTCTTT
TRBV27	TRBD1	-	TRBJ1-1	CASSSQGAASIEAFF	TGTGCCAGCAGTTCTCAGGGGGCAGCGAGCATTGAAGCTTTCTTT
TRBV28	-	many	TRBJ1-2	CASSLGTSLGGYTF	TGTGCCAGCAGTCTCGGGACTTCCCTGGGAGGCTACACCTTC
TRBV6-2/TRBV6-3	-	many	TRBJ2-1	CASSFTTAGAPNEQFF	TGTGCCAGCAGTTTCACCACAGCTGGAGCACCGAATGAGCAGTTCTTC
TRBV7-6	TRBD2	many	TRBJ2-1	CASSYLPSGRYNEQFF	TGTGCCAGCAGCTACCTTCCTAGCGGGAGATACAATGAGCAGTTCTTC
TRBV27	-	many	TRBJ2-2	CASSWGTFRATGELFF	TGTGCCAGCAGTTGGGGGACTTTCCGTGCCACCGGGGAGCTGTTTTTT
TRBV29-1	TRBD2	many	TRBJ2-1	CSVLAGSYNEQFF	TGCAGCGTTCTAGCGGGTTCCTACAATGAGCAGTTCTTC
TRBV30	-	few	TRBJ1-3	CAWASSGNTIYF	TGTGCCTGGGCGAGCTCTGGAAACACCATATATTTT
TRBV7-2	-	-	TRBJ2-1	CASSLAYGPYNEQFF	TGTGCCAGCAGCTTAGCGTACGGGCCTTACAATGAGCAGTTCTTC
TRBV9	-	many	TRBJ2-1	CASSVGSEEQFF	TGTGCCAGCAGCGTAGGGTCGGAAGAGCAGTTCTTC
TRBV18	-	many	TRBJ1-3	CASSPGGRNSGNTIYF	TGTGCCAGCTCCCCCGGGGGCCGAAACTCTGGAAACACCATATATTTT
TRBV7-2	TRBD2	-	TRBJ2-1	CASSTGLAGVNEQFF	TGTGCCAGCAGCACGGGACTAGCGGGAGTCAATGAGCAGTTCTTC
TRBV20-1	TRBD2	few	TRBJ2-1	CSAREGLADYNEQFF	TGCAGTGCTAGGGAGGGACTAGCGGACTACAATGAGCAGTTCTTC
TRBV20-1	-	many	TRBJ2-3	CSPVGSDGYTDTQYF	TGCAGCCCCGTGGGCTCTGACGGGTACACAGATACGCAGTATTTT
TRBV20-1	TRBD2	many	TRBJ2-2	CSASRTSGRRGELFF	TGCAGTGCTTCCCGGACTAGCGGGAGAAGAGGGGAGCTGTTTTTT
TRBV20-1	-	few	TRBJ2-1	CSASSVQSSYNEQFF	TGCAGTGCTAGTTCTGTCCAGTCGTCCTACAATGAGCAGTTCTTC
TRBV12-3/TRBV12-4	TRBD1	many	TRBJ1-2	CASILSSGQLGYGYTF	TGTGCCAGCATTCTCTCATCGGGACAGCTAGGCTATGGCTACACCTTC
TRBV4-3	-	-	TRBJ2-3	CASSQDLETGDTQYF	TGCGCCAGCAGCCAAGACCTAGAGACAGGAGATACGCAGTATTTT
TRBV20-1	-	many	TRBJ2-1	CSARANSGRGGIYNEQFF	TGCAGTGCTAGAGCTAATTCTGGTCGCGGTGGGATTTACAATGAGCAGTTCTTC
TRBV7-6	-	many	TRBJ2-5	CASSSGANQETQYF	TGTGCCAGCAGCTCAGGGGCCAACCAAGAGACCCAGTACTTC
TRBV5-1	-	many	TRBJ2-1	CASRVAGGNEQFF	TGCGCCAGCAGGGTTGCCGGGGGCAATGAGCAGTTCTTC
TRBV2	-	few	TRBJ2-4	CASSHTGAKNIQYF	TGTGCCAGCAGTCATACAGGGGCCAAAAACATTCAGTACTTC
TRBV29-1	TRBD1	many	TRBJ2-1	CSVQGTGVHGLSYNEQFF	TGCAGCGTTCAGGGGACAGGAGTTCATGGCCTTTCCTACAATGAGCAGTTCTTC
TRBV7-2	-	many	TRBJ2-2	CASSVDQNTGELFF	TGTGCCAGCAGCGTAGACCAGAACACCGGGGAGCTGTTTTTT
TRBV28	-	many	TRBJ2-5	CASSPLGRGEETQYF	TGTGCCAGCAGTCCGCTCGGACGAGGGGAAGAGACCCAGTACTTC
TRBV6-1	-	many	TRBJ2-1	CASSDMAHSNEQFF	TGTGCCAGCAGCGACATGGCCCATTCCAATGAGCAGTTCTTC
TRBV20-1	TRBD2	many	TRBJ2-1	CSAYPTSGRRNEQFF	TGCAGTGCCTACCCGACTAGCGGGAGAAGGAATGAGCAGTTCTTC
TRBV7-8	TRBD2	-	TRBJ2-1	CASSSDGGRLNEQFF	TGTGCCAGCAGCTCCGACGGCGGGAGACTCAATGAGCAGTTCTTC